This T cell receptor beta chain is drawn from a study of post-analysis software for immune sequencing data. Study context: Courses of disease covered relapsing-remitting, secondary progressive and progressive-relapsing multiple sclerosis.

Study outcomes and limitations: In multiple sclerosis, normalized Chao1 diversity was significantly below that of controls.

The TCR beta cDNA libraries carried unique molecular identifiers. Some 450,000 cDNA molecules were recovered from an input of 1 to 10 million T cells. Using its own MiXCR run on the PCR reads, TCRdb lists one record per CDR3 protein. The repertoire includes about 260,000 distinct CDR3 sequences, 36% of them detected once, and approximately 4.6% sits in the top ten. As for this clonotype: Its specificity is not known. This may arise from a read error, as a much more abundant clone is one base away.

The receptor was derived from a girl aged 10 to 17 with multiple sclerosis. The sequencing sample was made of blood.

The CDR3 loop reads CANSFGGKETQYF. CDR3 DNA: TGTGCCAACAGTTTTGGAGGAAAAGAGACCCAGTACTTC. V usage is TRBV12-3 or TRBV12-4 and J usage is TRBJ2-5; possibly TRBD2 for D (5 bases). CDR3 length: 13 amino acids.